A single sample is the source of the 3 T cell receptor beta chains below, sequenced in a study of cytomegalovirus exposure and HLA in healthy donors. The PCR made use of 60 Vbeta and 13 Jbeta primers. Only in-frame clones appear in the TCRdb table, and some are missing; sequencing was by immunoSEQ multiplex PCR. The sample lists tens of thousands of clones; about four fifths were seen once. Sample: PBMCs. Receptors originate from a woman in her 40s in good health and CMV-seropositive.

The V call is TRBV9, the J call TRBJ2-1, with D maybe TRBD2 (5 bases). V was shortened by 0 bases and J by 5 bases, with 6 bases between the two germline ends. The germline V gene has CDR1 SGDLS and CDR2 YYNGEE. CDR3 length equals 13 residues. CDR3 amino acids: CASSVGGHNEQFF. The DNA of the CDR3 is TGTGCCAGCAGCGTAGGAGGGCACAATGAGCAGTTCTTC. The variable domain in full, completed from reference TRBV9 and TRBJ2-1, reads DSGVTQTPKHLITATGQRVTLRCSPRSGDLSVYWYQQSLDQGLQFLIQYYNGEERAKGNILERFSAQQFPDLHSELNLSSLELGDSALYFCASSVGGHNEQFFGPGTRLTVL.

The rearrangement links TRBV30 to TRBJ1-3; no clear D. There are 13 residues in the CDR3. Looked up from germline, CDR1 is GTSNPN and CDR2 is SVGIG (reference sequence). V was trimmed by 3 bases and J by 2 bases, leaving 8 bases between them. The CDR3 sequence is CAWRGGPGNTIYF. As DNA, the CDR3 is TGTGCCTGGAGAGGAGGACCTGGAAACACCATATATTTT.

The chain uses TRBV2 and TRBJ1-5, with 10 nucleotides matching TRBD1. This CDR3 contains 14 residues. With 7 bases clipped from V and 7 bases from J, the junction kept 7 bases outside the gene matches. CDR1 and CDR2 (germline): SNHLY, FYNNEI. DNA for the CDR3: TGTGCCAGCAACCGACAGGGGGCCAAACAGCCCCAGCATTTT. It specifies CASNRQGAKQPQHF.